A single sample gave rise to the 28 T cell receptor beta chains below, sequenced in a study of blood T cell repertoires in COVID-19. Only in-frame clones appear in the TCRdb table, and some are missing; sequencing was by immunoSEQ multiplex PCR. The table shows about 480,000 clones, with about 91% occurring only once. The sample comprised peripheral blood. The origin of the receptors is a woman aged 45-65 years with COVID-19, enrolled during active disease.

CDR3 nucleotides: TGTGCCAGCATGAGGGAGCTAGCGGGGGCTTACAATGAGCAGTTCTTC. This translates into CASMRELAGAYNEQFF. The chain recombines TRBV2 with TRBJ2-1; 10 positions agree with TRBD2. CDR3 length: 16 residues. Losses at the gene ends were 7 bases for V and 4 bases for J; bases not matched to a gene: 10. Germline CDR1 reads SNHLY; CDR2 reads FYNNEI.

This rearrangement joins TRBV2 to TRBJ2-3; 8 bases line up with TRBD1. The V and J ends lost 7 bases and 2 bases, in that order; junction bases with no gene match: 2. The CDR3 runs 13 residues. Per germline, CDR1 SNHLY and CDR2 FYNNEI. CDR3 loop: CASNQGATDTQYF. In nucleotides, the CDR3 is TGTGCCAGCAACCAGGGGGCCACAGATACGCAGTATTTT.

The V call is TRBV28, the J call TRBJ1-5; D possibly corresponds to TRBD1 (5 bases). This CDR3 region has 17 residues. The germline gives CDR1 MDHEN, CDR2 SYDVKM. V was cut by 0 bases and J by 2 bases, with 14 bases left in between. The CDR3 reads CASSLWDLKGGNQPQHF. CDR3 nucleotides: TGTGCCAGCAGTTTATGGGACCTGAAAGGGGGCAATCAGCCCCAGCATTTT.

The genes are TRBV6-6 and TRBJ2-7; TRBD1 matches at 9 bases. Germline V gives CDR1 MNHNY, CDR2 SVGAGI (reference sequence). CDR3 length equals 12 residues. Trimming at V came to 6 bases and at J to 3 bases, leaving 0 bases not matched to a gene. The CDR3 DNA reads TGTGCCAGCAGGGGACAGGGCTACGAGCAGTACTTC. Amino acid sequence: CASRGQGYEQYF.

V is TRBV30 and J is TRBJ2-3, with 9 bases identical to TRBD2. This CDR3 has 13 residues. Germline lookup yields CDR1 GTSNPN and CDR2 SVGIG (reference sequence). V was pared by 2 bases and J by 11 bases, with 8 bases of the junction left unmatched. The CDR3 is CAWSRRGGIEQYF. The CDR3 coding sequence is TGTGCCTGGAGTAGGCGGGGGGGCATCGAGCAGTATTTT.

The CDR3 DNA sequence: TGCGCCAGCAGCCCCTCGGGACAGCGCGGCGAGCAGTACTTC. Residues: CASSPSGQRGEQYF. V usage is TRBV5-1 and J usage is TRBJ2-7; 7 bases are shared with TRBD1. V dropped 4 bases and J dropped 6; count of bases not matched to a gene: 10. CDR1 and CDR2 from the germline V gene are SGHRS and YFSETQ. This CDR3 spans 14 amino acids.

The V call is TRBV2, the J call TRBJ1-6; perhaps TRBD1 as D (5 bases). The CDR3 contains 14 residues. Germline V gene data show CDR1 as SNHLY and CDR2 as FYNNEI. The V end lost 6 bases, the J end lost 2 bases, and 8 bases lay between the germline ends. As DNA, the CDR3 is TGTGCCAGCAGGGACAATCCCTATAATTCACCCCTCCACTTT. Translating it yields CASRDNPYNSPLHF.

This clone was observed a single time. Relative to the germline gene, one junction end is altered; a read error may explain this. V and J are TRBV2 and TRBJ2-1; 8 nucleotides line up with TRBD2. Germline lookup yields CDR1 SNHLY and CDR2 FYNNEI. This CDR3 contains 15 residues. CDR3 in DNA: TGTGCCAGCGGTGAAACTAGCGGCCCCGCGGGCGGGCAGTTCTTC. Its translation: CASGETSGPAGGQFF.

In regard to this clone: Other DNA sequences within the sample encode an identical CDR3. The V gene is TRBV20-1, the J gene TRBJ1-2, with 9 bases aligning to TRBD1. Germline-derived CDR1 and CDR2 are DFQATT and SNEGSKA (reference sequence). The V segment lost 5 bases and the J segment 8 bases; nucleotides outside the gene matches: 3. The CDR3 length is 11 residues. In DNA, the CDR3 is TGCAGTGCTCGACAGGGGGGCGGCTACACCTTC. Protein sequence: CSARQGGGYTF.

The rearrangement links TRBV11-2 to TRBJ1-5; the match to TRBD1 covers 10 bases. The germline CDR1 and CDR2 sequences are SGHAT and FQNNGV. V shed 4 bases, J shed 6 bases, and the junction held 15 bases outside the gene matches. CDR3 length: 18 amino acids. The CDR3 sequence is CASSYVEGTGARGQPQHF. CDR3 DNA sequence: TGTGCCAGCAGCTACGTAGAGGGGACAGGGGCAAGAGGTCAGCCCCAGCATTTT.

This clone was detected only a few times. The rearrangement links TRBV25-1 to TRBJ2-1; 7 bases are shared with TRBD2. Looked up from germline, CDR1 is MGHDK and CDR2 is SYGVNS. J gave up 1 base and V 3 bases, and 6 bases lay outside the gene matches. CDR3 size: 16 residues. The CDR3 here is CASSDLSGESYNEQFF. The CDR3 DNA reads TGTGCCAGCAGTGACCTCAGCGGGGAGTCCTACAATGAGCAGTTCTTC.

The rearrangement uses TRBV6-5 and TRBJ1-5; unclear D gene. Trimming stripped 7 bases from V and 3 bases from J, with 13 bases between. The length of the CDR3 is 14 residues. The germline V gene has CDR1 MNHEY and CDR2 SVGAGI. The CDR3 DNA follows: TGTGCCAGCACCACAGACCCGTTCAATCAGCCCCAGCATTTT. It is translated as CASTTDPFNQPQHF.

The rearrangement joins TRBV4-1 to TRBJ1-2; D is unclear. The CDR3 contains 17 residues. The germline gives CDR1 MGHRA, CDR2 YSYEKL. V lost 0 bases and J 8 bases, leaving 22 bases between the germline ends. The CDR3 sequence is CASSQDPIRGGARGYTF. The DNA for the CDR3 is TGCGCCAGCAGCCAAGACCCTATTCGGGGAGGAGCGAGGGGCTACACCTTC.

This clone was observed a few times. The rearrangement joins TRBV9 to TRBJ2-2; TRBD1 aligns across 8 bases. Per germline, CDR1 SGDLS and CDR2 YYNGEE. The junction had 4 bases not matched to a gene; V was cut back by 0 bases and J by 6 bases. CDR3 size: 15 residues. The CDR3 DNA sequence: TGTGCCAGCAGCGTAGTGGCAGGGGGCCCCGGGGAGCTGTTTTTT. Translation: CASSVVAGGPGELFF.

The chain employs TRBV3-1 (or the pseudogene TRBV3-2) and TRBJ1-1; D gene ambiguous. Germline loops: CDR1 LGHDT, CDR2 YNNKEL (reference sequence). The germline V and J ends were trimmed by 5 bases and 7 bases, with 11 bases remaining between them. The CDR3 is made up of 12 amino acids. CDR3 coding DNA: TGTGCCAGCAGCTCTCGGTCTATTGAAGCTTTCTTT. Amino acids: CASSSRSIEAFF.

This chain links TRBV4-2 with TRBJ2-5; 10 bases match TRBD2. There are 14 residues in the CDR3. Unmatched junction bases numbered 2, after V lost 4 bases and J lost 3 bases. The germline CDR1 and CDR2 sequences are LGHNA and YNFKEQ. CDR3 coding DNA: TGTGCCAGCAGCCCTAGCGGGGGTGAAGAGACCCAGTACTTC. Translation gives CASSPSGGEETQYF.

DNA for the CDR3: TGCAGCGTTGAGAGCGGACAGAACTATGGCTACACCTTC. Translated, it gives CSVESGQNYGYTF. V usage is TRBV29-1 and J usage is TRBJ1-2; maybe TRBD1 (6 bases). Germline CDR1 is SQVTM and CDR2 is ANQGSEA. Trimming took 3 bases from V and 2 from J, leaving 10 bases between them. The CDR3 loop spans 13 amino acids.

The rearrangement uses TRBV3-1 (or the pseudogene TRBV3-2) and TRBJ2-3; a possible D gene is TRBD1 (5 bases). V was pared by 2 bases and J by 0 bases, with 6 bases between. The CDR3 is made up of 14 amino acids. Germline V gene lookup returns CDR1 LGHDT and CDR2 YNNKEL (reference sequence). For the CDR3, the DNA is TGTGCCAGCAGCCAACAGGGCAGCACAGATACGCAGTATTTT. It is translated as CASSQQGSTDTQYF.

The chain combines TRBV2 with TRBJ2-1, with D perhaps matching TRBD1 (6 bases). Germline-derived CDR1 and CDR2 are SNHLY and FYNNEI. CDR3 length: 12 residues. Deletions cut 4 bases from V and 15 bases from J, with 16 bases between. The CDR3 region is CASSAQTGRGFF. The CDR3 coding sequence is TGTGCCAGCAGTGCCCAGACAGGAAGGGGGTTCTTC.

This chain links TRBV6-5 with TRBJ1-2; a possible D gene is TRBD1 (5 bases). From germline, CDR1 is MNHEY and CDR2 SVGAGI. V lost 4 bases to trimming and J lost 8 bases, with 14 bases between them. The length of the CDR3 is 13 residues. CDR3 loop: CASSLSRGYGYTF. CDR3 coding DNA: TGTGCCAGCAGTTTATCCCGGGGGTACGGCTACACCTTC.

The chain uses TRBV6-2 or TRBV6-3 and TRBJ2-1; D perhaps matches TRBD2 (5 bases). Deletions cut 3 bases from V and 8 bases from J, with 11 bases between. The CDR3 spans 13 residues. CDR1 and CDR2 from the germline V gene are MNHEY and SVGEGT. As DNA, the CDR3 is TGTGCCAGCAGTTATTCCCGGGGTGATGAGCAGTTCTTC. Residues: CASSYSRGDEQFF.

J is TRBJ2-6 and V is TRBV7-9; 8 nucleotides agree with TRBD2. V gave up 10 bases and J gave up 2 bases; unmatched junction bases: 10. This CDR3 comprises 16 residues. Germline lookup yields CDR1 SEHNR and CDR2 FQNEAQ (reference sequence). This chain's CDR3 is CAIPVAGGTGANVLTF. DNA of the CDR3: TGTGCCATCCCTGTTGCGGGGGGCACTGGGGCCAACGTCCTGACTTTC.

This rearrangement joins TRBV30 to TRBJ2-3; TRBD1 aligns across 8 bases. This CDR3 is 16 amino acids long. Germline V gene sequence: CDR1 GTSNPN, CDR2 SVGIG (reference sequence). J gave up 6 bases and V 0 bases, and 11 bases lay outside the gene matches. Here the CDR3 reads CAWSVRSTGASDTQYF. The CDR3 nucleotides are TGTGCCTGGAGTGTACGCTCGACAGGGGCCTCCGATACGCAGTATTTT.

This chain links TRBV28 with TRBJ1-1, with no clear D. In germline, CDR1 is MDHEN, CDR2 SYDVKM. The V and J ends lost 3 bases and 4 bases respectively, with 6 bases between them. This CDR3 has 12 amino acids. The DNA of the CDR3 is TGTGCCAGCAGTTTGGCCTCCACTGAAGCTTTCTTT. Translation gives CASSLASTEAFF.

The chain carries TRBV7-8 and TRBJ2-1, with TRBD1 identical over 7 bases. Trimming cost V 5 bases and J 9 bases; bases outside gene matches: 7. Germline V gene data show CDR1 as SGHVS and CDR2 as FQNEAQ. This CDR3 spans 13 amino acids. CDR3 amino acids: CASSRGQAGEQFF. Written as DNA, the CDR3 is TGTGCCAGCAGCCGAGGACAGGCAGGTGAGCAGTTCTTC.

V usage is TRBV10-2 and J usage is TRBJ1-6; a possible D gene is TRBD1 (5 bases). Deletions cut 6 bases from V and 9 bases from J, with 12 bases between. This CDR3 has 13 residues. CDR1 is WSHSY and CDR2 is SAAADI in the germline V gene. The CDR3 DNA reads TGCGCCAGCAGATCGACAGAAGGTTCACCCCTCCACTTT. It specifies CASRSTEGSPLHF.

This clone came up a few times. The chain combines TRBV30 with TRBJ1-5; 9 bases match TRBD1. CDR1 and CDR2 (germline): GTSNPN, SVGIG (reference sequence). V dropped 1 base and J dropped 7; count of bases not matched to a gene: 2. The CDR3 contains 13 residues. The CDR3 region has the DNA TGTGCCTGGAGTGGGACAGGGGACCAGCCCCAGCATTTT. It is translated as CAWSGTGDQPQHF.

The chain links TRBV5-8 to TRBJ2-4; D call uncertain. The CDR3 extends over 17 amino acids. V lost 0 bases and J 0 bases, leaving 13 bases between the germline ends. The germline V gene encodes CDR1 SGHTS and CDR2 YDEGEE. DNA for the CDR3: TGTGCCAGCAGCTTGGCTCAGGCCAGTCGAGCCAAAAACATTCAGTACTTC. It is translated as CASSLAQASRAKNIQYF.